This T cell receptor (beta chain) was sequenced during a study of regulatory T cells in long-lasting Graves disease (dated by TCRdb to the early 2020s). Looking at the study overall: In the newly diagnosed Graves' disease group, patients had been taking antithyroid drugs for less than 3 months. Peripheral blood TCR sequencing and RNA sequencing compared persistent Graves' disease patients with newly diagnosed Graves' disease patients. A total of around 35 samples underwent TCR sequencing: about 13 from persistent and approximately 20 from newly diagnosed Graves' disease patients. The study took place in China and was registered as a clinical trial.

In light of the paper, this sample's time point label describes: newly diagnosed GD, antithyroid drugs for less than 3 months. RNA was extracted from PBMCs in TRIzol for both TCR sequencing and RNA sequencing. The diagnosis of Graves' disease was made according to American Thyroid Association guidelines. Recruitment of patients was carried out at an endocrinology department in Xi'an, China. Each patient gave approximately 10 milliliters of peripheral blood, collected in an EDTA anticoagulant tube. Ficoll Paque Plus density gradient separation was used to isolate PBMCs, and no further T cell sorting was done. An Agilent 2100 Bioanalyzer and agarose gel were used to assess RNA quality, and a NanoDrop 2000 was used to measure RNA concentration. This clonotype was counted ten times or more. What antigen it recognizes has not been identified. It has no much larger one-base neighbor in the sample; base qualities were not kept.

What the authors observed across the whole study: The small sample size was acknowledged by the authors as a limitation that may reduce accuracy. Sequencing and analysis were limited to the TCR beta chain. Compared with newly diagnosed patients, persistent Graves' disease patients had lower TCR Shannon entropy and fewer highly expanded clones, which suggests clonal expansion. Persistent patients shared more public clonotypes among themselves (around 2,700) than newly diagnosed patients did (approximately 970). Because the primary lesion, thyroid tissue, could not be accessed, the study looked at peripheral blood alone. Preferential use of TRBV28, TRBJ1-2 and TRBJ2-5 was observed in persistent disease, whereas TRBV20-1 and TRBJ2-1 were favored in newly diagnosed disease.

Library creation used multiplex PCR. Sequencer: Illumina HiSeq 4000. iRepertoire HTBI primers and Arm-PCR amplification of CDR3 regions were used to construct TCR beta libraries. PCR products were gel purified before sequencing. The authors' pipeline ran thus. Gene usage analysis of CDR3 amino acid clonotypes used the roughly 60 TRBV and 11 to 15 TRBJ segments found across samples. Filtered high-quality paired reads were merged into contigs using COPE and FqMerger. Contigs were aligned with BLAST to IMGT TRBV, TRBD and TRBJ reference genes, and CDR3 was defined per IMGT. Any clonotype with a frequency above 0.1% was classified as a highly expanded clone. Repertoire diversity was measured by Shannon entropy, and V-J evenness by the Gini coefficient. A clonotype found in more than one individual was treated as public. TCRdb reprocessing: public reads trimmed at Q25 with fastp, clones called with MiXCR, in-frame beta chains kept. All rows with the same CDR3 protein become a single entry with the most common DNA and genes. It is TCRdb's table, rather than the study itself, that gives the V and J calls and clone size. A total of 560,000 or so distinct CDR3 sequences appear in this sample, roughly 15% of them only once. Of the sample, around 12% is held by the ten largest clones.

The CDR3 has 13 amino acids, counting the end cysteine and phenylalanine. CDR3 DNA is the only sequence kept; it has 39 bases, read in frame from the first base. Between the V and J ends, shortened by 1 base and 2 bases respectively, the junction contains 4 bases. CDR1 MNHEY and CDR2 SMNVEV were looked up in the germline V gene (reference sequence). The same specimen was also included in a second study, on T cells in Graves' hyperthyroidism and ophthalmopathy. As the second publication notes: A patient counted as having stable Graves' hyperthyroidism if no progression to ophthalmopathy occurred over 18 months of follow-up. Hyperthyroidism patients were aged 18 to 65 years and newly diagnosed, with disease duration of less than 2 months. Exclusion was applied to patients with uncontrolled infections, other autoimmune diseases, pregnancy or lactation. Diagnoses were established on the basis of clinical symptoms, serum thyroxine and TRAb, thyroid ultrasound, and orbital computed tomography. The first round of RT-PCR for the TCR CDR3 was performed with the HTBI primer set and the Qiagen OneStep RT-PCR kit. Most expanded thyroid clonotypes (frequency above 0.001) were also found in blood, which suggests that blood repertoires may mirror thyroid immune responses. A model built on a 13 V-J signature distinguished ophthalmopathy from stable hyperthyroidism, reaching around 87% sensitivity and 81.08% specificity in cross-validation and 80%/75% in testing. In validation, the model predicted progression to ophthalmopathy with 55% to 71% sensitivity and approximately 74% specificity, a median of approximately 6.7 months before onset. TCR V-J signatures able to tell the groups apart were searched for in a discovery cohort of some 97 patients, of whom under 45 had Graves' ophthalmopathy and around 57 had stable Graves' hyperthyroidism. Prospective prediction of ophthalmopathy was tested in an independent validation cohort of approximately 19 hyperthyroidism patients and 17 patients who later progressed to ophthalmopathy. The 100 discovery patients were randomly split 7:3 into training and test sets. In addition, the study compared T-cell repertoires in thyroid tissue and in blood from about six Graves' hyperthyroidism patients. Once sampling was done, hyperthyroidism patients were given methimazole at a starting dose of 30 mg daily, whereas ophthalmopathy patients were given high-dose intravenous methylprednisolone. The libraries were constructed in a second round of multiplex PCR and then size-selected and purified. The libraries were sequenced on an Illumina HiSeq2000 using paired-end 100 bp reads. Raw data were processed with SOAPnuke, discarding reads with adapters, uncalled bases, mean Phred below 15, or no exact constant-primer or identifier match. High-quality paired reads were merged with COPE v1.2.5, and unique nucleotide sequences were defined as clonotypes. MiTCR v1.1 was used to align the clonotypes against IMGT TRBV, TRBD and TRBJ reference segments. The analysis included only V-J combinations with a frequency above 0.0001, which together covered approximately 99% of the repertoires. The TCS score was defined as F50 (clonal expansion) divided by E x V (chaos), with BLOSUM62-based TCRdist calculated between CDR3 peptides within each V-J. Welch's t-statistics and random forest reduced fewer than 550 V-J features to roughly 13, which were used in a naive Bayes classifier (R e1071). Sample size was not statistically predetermined, and investigators were not blinded to group allocation. The paper describes TCR Vbeta CDR3 sequencing of 120 to 150 peripheral blood samples, made up of under 50 ophthalmopathy patients, approximately 76 hyperthyroidism patients and 17 progressor patients.

This TCR came from a man aged 18 to 29 with Graves disease. Donor details come from another sample of the same person, matched by shared clones. Specimen: peripheral blood mononuclear cells (PBMCs), collected at new diagnosis, from a patient treated with antithyroid drugs. The V and J segments used are TRBV27 and TRBJ2-3; the D gene is unclear. The CDR3: CASSLYATDTQYF. The DNA is TGTGCCAGCAGTTTATACGCCACAGATACGCAGTATTTT.